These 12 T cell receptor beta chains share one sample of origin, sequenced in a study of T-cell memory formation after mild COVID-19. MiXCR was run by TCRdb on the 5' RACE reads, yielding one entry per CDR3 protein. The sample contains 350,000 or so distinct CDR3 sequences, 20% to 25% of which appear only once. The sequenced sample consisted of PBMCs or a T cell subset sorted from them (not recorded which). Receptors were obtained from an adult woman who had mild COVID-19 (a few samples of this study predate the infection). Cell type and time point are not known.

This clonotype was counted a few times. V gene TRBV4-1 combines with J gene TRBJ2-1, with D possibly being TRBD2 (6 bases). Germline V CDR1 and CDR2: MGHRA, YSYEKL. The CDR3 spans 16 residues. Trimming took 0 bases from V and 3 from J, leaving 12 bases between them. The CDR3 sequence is CASSQEGGNGYNEQFF. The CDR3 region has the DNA TGCGCCAGCAGCCAAGAGGGCGGGAACGGCTACAATGAGCAGTTCTTC.

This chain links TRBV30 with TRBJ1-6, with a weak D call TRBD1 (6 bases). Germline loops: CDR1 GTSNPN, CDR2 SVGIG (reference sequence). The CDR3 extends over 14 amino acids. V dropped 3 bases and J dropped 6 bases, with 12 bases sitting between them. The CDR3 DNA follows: TGTGCCTGGAGCGTACAGGGTAGTAATTCACCCCTCCACTTT. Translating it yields CAWSVQGSNSPLHF. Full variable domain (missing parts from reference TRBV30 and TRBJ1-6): SQTIHQWPATLVQPVGSPLSLECTVEGTSNPNLYWYRQAAGRGLQLLFYSVGIGQISSEVPQNLSASRPQDRQFILSSKKLLLSDSGFYLCAWSVQGSNSPLHFGNGTRLTVT.

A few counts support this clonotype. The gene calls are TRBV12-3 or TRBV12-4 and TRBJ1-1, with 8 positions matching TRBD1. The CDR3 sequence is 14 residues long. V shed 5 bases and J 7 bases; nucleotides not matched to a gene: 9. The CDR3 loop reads CASSLGRGLNEAFF. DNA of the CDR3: TGTGCCAGCAGTCTGGGCAGGGGGCTGAATGAAGCTTTCTTT.

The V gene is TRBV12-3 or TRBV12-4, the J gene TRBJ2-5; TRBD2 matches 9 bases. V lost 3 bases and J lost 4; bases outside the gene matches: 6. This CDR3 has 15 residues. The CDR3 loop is CASSLVAGEIETQYF. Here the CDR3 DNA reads TGTGCCAGCAGTTTGGTAGCGGGAGAGATAGAGACCCAGTACTTC.

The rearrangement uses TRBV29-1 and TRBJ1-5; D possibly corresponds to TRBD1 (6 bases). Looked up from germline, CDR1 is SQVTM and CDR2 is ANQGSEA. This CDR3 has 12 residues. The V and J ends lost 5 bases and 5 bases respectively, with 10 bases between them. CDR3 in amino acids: CSVMGADQPQHF. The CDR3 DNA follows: TGCAGCGTTATGGGGGCTGATCAGCCCCAGCATTTT.

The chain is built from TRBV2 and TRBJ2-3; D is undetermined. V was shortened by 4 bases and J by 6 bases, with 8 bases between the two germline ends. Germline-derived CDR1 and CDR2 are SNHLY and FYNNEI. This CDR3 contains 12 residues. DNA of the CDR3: TGTGCCAGCAGTGTCTCCGAGGATACGCAGTATTTT. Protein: CASSVSEDTQYF.

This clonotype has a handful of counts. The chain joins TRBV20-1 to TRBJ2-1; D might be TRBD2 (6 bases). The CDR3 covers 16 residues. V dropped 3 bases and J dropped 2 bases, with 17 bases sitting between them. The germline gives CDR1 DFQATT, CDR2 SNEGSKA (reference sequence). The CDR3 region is CSAREPLAPPYNEQFF. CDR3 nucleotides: TGCAGTGCTAGGGAACCGCTAGCGCCTCCCTACAATGAGCAGTTCTTC.

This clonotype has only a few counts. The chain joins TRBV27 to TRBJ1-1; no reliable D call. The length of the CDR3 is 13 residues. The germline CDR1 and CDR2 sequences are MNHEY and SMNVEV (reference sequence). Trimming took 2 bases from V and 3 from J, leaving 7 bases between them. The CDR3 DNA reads TGTGCCAGCAGTTTAGGGCTCCACACTGAAGCTTTCTTT. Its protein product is CASSLGLHTEAFF.

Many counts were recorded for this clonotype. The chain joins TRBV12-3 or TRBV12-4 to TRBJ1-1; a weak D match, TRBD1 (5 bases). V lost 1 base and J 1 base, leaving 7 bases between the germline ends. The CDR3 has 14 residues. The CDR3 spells CASSLVGENTEAFF. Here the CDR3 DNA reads TGTGCCAGCAGTTTAGTAGGGGAGAACACTGAAGCTTTCTTT.

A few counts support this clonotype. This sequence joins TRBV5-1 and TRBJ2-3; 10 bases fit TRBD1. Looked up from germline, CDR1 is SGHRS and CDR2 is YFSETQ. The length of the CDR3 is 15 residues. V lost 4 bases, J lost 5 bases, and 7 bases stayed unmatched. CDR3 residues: CASSAGTGAGDTQYF. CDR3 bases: TGCGCCAGCAGCGCAGGGACAGGGGCTGGAGATACGCAGTATTTT.

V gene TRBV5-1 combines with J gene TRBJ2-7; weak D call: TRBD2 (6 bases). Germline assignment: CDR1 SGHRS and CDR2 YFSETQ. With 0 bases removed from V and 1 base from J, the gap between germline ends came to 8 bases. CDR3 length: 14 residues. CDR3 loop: CASSLDGRSYEQYF. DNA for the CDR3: TGCGCCAGCAGCTTGGACGGGAGATCCTACGAGCAGTACTTC.

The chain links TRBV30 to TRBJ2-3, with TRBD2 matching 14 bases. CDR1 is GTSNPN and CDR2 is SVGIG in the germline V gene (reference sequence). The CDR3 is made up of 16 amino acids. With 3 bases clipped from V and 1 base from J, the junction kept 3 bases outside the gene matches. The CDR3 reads CAWSRGLAGGTDTQYF. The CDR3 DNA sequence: TGTGCCTGGAGCCGGGGACTAGCGGGAGGCACAGATACGCAGTATTTT.